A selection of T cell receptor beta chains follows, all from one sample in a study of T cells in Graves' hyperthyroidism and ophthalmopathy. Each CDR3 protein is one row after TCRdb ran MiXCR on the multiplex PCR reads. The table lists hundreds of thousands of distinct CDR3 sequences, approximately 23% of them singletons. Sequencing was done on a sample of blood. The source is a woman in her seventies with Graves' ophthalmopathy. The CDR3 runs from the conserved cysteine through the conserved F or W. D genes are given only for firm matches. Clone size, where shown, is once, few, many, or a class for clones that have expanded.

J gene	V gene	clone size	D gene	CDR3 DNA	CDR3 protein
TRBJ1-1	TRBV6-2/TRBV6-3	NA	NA	TGTGCCAGCATGGGGTTTCTCTACCAAACAGTGAACACTGAAGCTTTCTTT	CASMGFLYQTVNTEAFF
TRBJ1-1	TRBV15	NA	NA	TGTGCCACCAGCAGAGAGGGGCGGGGGAGTACTGAAGCTTTCTTT	CATSREGRGSTEAFF
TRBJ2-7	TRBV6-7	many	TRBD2	TGTGCCAGCAGTTACTCAGGGCTCACAACCGGGACTACCACCGGGGAGCAGTACTTC	CASSYSGLTTGTTTGEQYF
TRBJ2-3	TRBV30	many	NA	TGTGCCAGGAGGAAGGCTCCCACAGATACGCAGTATTTT	CARRKAPTDTQYF
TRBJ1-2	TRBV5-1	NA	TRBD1	TGCGCCAGTCGACCCTCACCGGGACAGGGATATGGCTACACCTTC	CASRPSPGQGYGYTF
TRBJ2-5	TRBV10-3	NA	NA	TGTGCCATCAGTGGGGGGATGGGGCAGGAGACCCAGTACTTC	CAISGGMGQETQYF
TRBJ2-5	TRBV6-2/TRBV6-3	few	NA	TGTGCCAGCAGCCTCTCAGCGGTTCCAATGGAGACCCAGTACTTC	CASSLSAVPMETQYF
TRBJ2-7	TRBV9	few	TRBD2	TGTGCCAGCAGCCCCCGCAGGACTAGCAGCTACGAGCAGTACTTC	CASSPRRTSSYEQYF
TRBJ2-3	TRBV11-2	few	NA	TGTGCCAGCAGCCCCTTTGAGAGGCTGAATCAGTATTTT	CASSPFERLNQYF
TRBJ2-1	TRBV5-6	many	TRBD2	TGTGCCAGCAGCTTGACTGGGGGGGAGCGCTACAATGAGCAGTTCTTC	CASSLTGGERYNEQFF
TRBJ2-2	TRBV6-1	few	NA	TGTGCCAGCAGGGGGGGGCAGGACAGCTTCACCGGGGAGCTGTTTTTT	CASRGGQDSFTGELFF
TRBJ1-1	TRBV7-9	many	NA	TGTGCCAGCAGCTCCGTACAGGGCGTGGGGGGTGAAGCTTTCTTT	CASSSVQGVGGEAFF
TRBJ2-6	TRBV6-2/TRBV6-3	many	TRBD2	TGTGCCAGCACCTCCGGGGGGTCTGGGGCCAACGTCCTGACTTTC	CASTSGGSGANVLTF
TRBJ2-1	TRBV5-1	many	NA	TGCGCCAGCACCCGGGAGGGGGCGGGCTACAATGAGCAGTTCTTC	CASTREGAGYNEQFF
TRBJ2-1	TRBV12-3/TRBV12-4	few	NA	TGTGCCAGCAGCCGAGTAGTGGAGCAGTTCTTC	CASSRVVEQFF
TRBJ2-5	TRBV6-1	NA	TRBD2	TGTGCCAGCAGTGATAACTGGCTAGCGGGAGGAGAGACCCAGTACTTC	CASSDNWLAGGETQYF
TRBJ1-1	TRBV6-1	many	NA	TGTGCCAGCAGTGTTGCGGACCGGGAAGCTTTCTTT	CASSVADREAFF
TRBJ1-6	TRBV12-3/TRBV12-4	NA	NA	TGTGCCAGCAGTTTTGGGACACAAAATTCACCCCTCCACTTT	CASSFGTQNSPLHF
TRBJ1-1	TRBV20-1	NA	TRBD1	TGCAGTGCTAGACCCATGGACAGGGGGAACACTGAAGCTTTCTTT	CSARPMDRGNTEAFF
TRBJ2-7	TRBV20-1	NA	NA	TGCAGTGCTAGGGCGGGCCTGGGGAGTAACGAGCAGTACTTC	CSARAGLGSNEQYF
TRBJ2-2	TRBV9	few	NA	TGTGCCAGCAGCGTTTGGGTTAACACCGGGGAGCTGTTTTTT	CASSVWVNTGELFF
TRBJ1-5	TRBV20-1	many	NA	TGCAGTGCTAGAGATCTCTCGCGTGAGCCCCAGCATTTT	CSARDLSREPQHF
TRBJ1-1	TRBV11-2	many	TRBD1	TGTGCCAGCAGCTCGACAGGGATGTTCACTGAAGCTTTCTTT	CASSSTGMFTEAFF
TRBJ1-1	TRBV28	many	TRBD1	TGTGCCAGCAGTCAGGGACAGGGAAGCGGGAACACTGAAGCTTTCTTT	CASSQGQGSGNTEAFF
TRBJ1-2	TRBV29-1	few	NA	TGCAGCGTTGAAGCGGGAAGCATCTATGGCTACACCTTC	CSVEAGSIYGYTF
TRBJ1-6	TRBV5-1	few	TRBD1	TGCGCCAGCAGCCCACTAACAGGGGACAATTCACCCCTCCACTTT	CASSPLTGDNSPLHF
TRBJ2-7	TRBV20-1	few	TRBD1	TGCAGTGCTGGACAGGGAAGTCGCTACGAGCAGTACTTC	CSAGQGSRYEQYF
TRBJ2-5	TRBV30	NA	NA	TGTGCCTGGAGTGTATCGGTTAGTCAACCGGCGACGGGGATGGAGACCCAGTACTTC	CAWSVSVSQPATGMETQYF
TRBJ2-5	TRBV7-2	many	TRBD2	TGTGCCAGCAGCGGGCGACTAGCGGGAGGGGAGACCCAGTACTTC	CASSGRLAGGETQYF
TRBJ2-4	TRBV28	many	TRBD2	TGTGCCAGCAGCTTATTAGCGGGAGGGGGCTATCTAGCCAAAAACATTCAGTACTTC	CASSLLAGGGYLAKNIQYF
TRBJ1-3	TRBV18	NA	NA	TGTGCCAGCTCACGGTCGCCCAGATCTGGAAACACCATATATTTT	CASSRSPRSGNTIYF
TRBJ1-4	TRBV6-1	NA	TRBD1	TGTGCCAGCAGTGCAGGACAGGGGTTAGGAACTAATGAAAAACTGTTTTTT	CASSAGQGLGTNEKLFF
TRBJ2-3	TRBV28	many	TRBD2	TGTGCCAGCAGTTCCTTCGGACTAGCGGCAGATACGCAGTATTTT	CASSSFGLAADTQYF
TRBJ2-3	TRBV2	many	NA	TGTGCCAGCAGTGTGACTTTTCATTGGTATTTT	CASSVTFHWYF
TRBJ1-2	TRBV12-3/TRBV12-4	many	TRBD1	TGTGCCAGCAGTTCCACAGGGGGAGACTTTGGCTACACCTTC	CASSSTGGDFGYTF
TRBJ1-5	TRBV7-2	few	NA	TGTGCCAGCAGCTTAACAGGGTTCAACCAGCCCCAGCATTTT	CASSLTGFNQPQHF
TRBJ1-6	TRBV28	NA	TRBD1	TGTGCCAGCAGTGACAGGGGAAGGGGTCCCCTCCACTTT	CASSDRGRGPLHF
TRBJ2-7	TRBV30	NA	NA	TGTGCCTGGGGGGGGTCCTACGAGCAGTACTTC	CAWGGSYEQYF
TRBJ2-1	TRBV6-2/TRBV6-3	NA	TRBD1	TGTGCCAGCCCAGGAGCAGGGGGCAGGAATGAGCAGTTCTTC	CASPGAGGRNEQFF
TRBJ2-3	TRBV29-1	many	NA	TGCAGCGTTGTCGTCGGGTCACGCCCAGATACGCAGTATTTT	CSVVVGSRPDTQYF
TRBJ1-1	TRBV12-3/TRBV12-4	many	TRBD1	TGTGCCAGCAGTACGACAGGGGTGGAAGCTTTCTTT	CASSTTGVEAFF
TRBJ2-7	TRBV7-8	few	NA	TGTGCCAGCAGCTTAGCGGTGGGTGGGGGACGCGAGCAGTACTTC	CASSLAVGGGREQYF
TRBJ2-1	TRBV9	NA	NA	TGTGCCAGCGCTAGGCTCAACAATGAGCAGTTCTTC	CASARLNNEQFF
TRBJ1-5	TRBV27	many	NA	TGTGCCAGCAGTGGGGACCTTCTTTTCGGTCAGCCCCAGCATTTT	CASSGDLLFGQPQHF
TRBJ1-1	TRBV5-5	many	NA	TGTGCCAGCCTGAGGGAATTTCAGGACACTGAAGCTTTCTTT	CASLREFQDTEAFF
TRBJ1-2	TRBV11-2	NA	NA	TGTGCCAGCAGCTTAGGTAAGGCCTTTGGCTACACCTTC	CASSLGKAFGYTF
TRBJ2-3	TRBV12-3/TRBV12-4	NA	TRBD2	TGTGCCAGCAGTTTAGCGTTGGCTAGCGGGAGGCGTACGCAGTATTTT	CASSLALASGRRTQYF
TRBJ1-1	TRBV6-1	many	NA	TGTGCCAGCAGCCCAACTCTGGGCAGGACCGATGGTGAAGCTTTCTTT	CASSPTLGRTDGEAFF
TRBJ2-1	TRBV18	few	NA	TGTGCCAGCTCACCACAAACCAATTACAATGAGCAGTTCTTC	CASSPQTNYNEQFF
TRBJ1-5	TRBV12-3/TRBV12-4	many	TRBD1	TGTGCCAGCAGCAGTCAGGGGGGTGCGGGCAATCAGCCCCAGCATTTT	CASSSQGGAGNQPQHF
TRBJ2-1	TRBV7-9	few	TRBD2	TGTGCCAGCAGCCCGGGGACTAGCGGGAGTGGGGACAATGAGCAGTTCTTC	CASSPGTSGSGDNEQFF
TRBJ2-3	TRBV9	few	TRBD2	TGTGCCAGCAGCGCTCTAGCGGGAGCCCCAGATACGCAGTATTTT	CASSALAGAPDTQYF
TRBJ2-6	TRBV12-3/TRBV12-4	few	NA	TGTGCCAGCAGTCGACGGGAGAGCTCTGGGGCCAACGTCCTGACTTTC	CASSRRESSGANVLTF